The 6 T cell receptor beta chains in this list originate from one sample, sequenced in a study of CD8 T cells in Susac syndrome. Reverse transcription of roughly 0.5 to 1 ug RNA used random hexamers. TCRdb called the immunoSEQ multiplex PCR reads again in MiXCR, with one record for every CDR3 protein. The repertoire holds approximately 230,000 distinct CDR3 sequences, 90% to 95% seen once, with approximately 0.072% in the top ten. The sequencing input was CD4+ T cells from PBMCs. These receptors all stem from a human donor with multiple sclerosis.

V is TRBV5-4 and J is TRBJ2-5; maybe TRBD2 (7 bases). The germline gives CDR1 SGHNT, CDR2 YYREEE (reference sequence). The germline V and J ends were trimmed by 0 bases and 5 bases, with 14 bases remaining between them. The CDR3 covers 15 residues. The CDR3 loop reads CASSLDGGAWETQYF. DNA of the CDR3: TGTGCCAGCAGCTTGGATGGGGGGGCCTGGGAGACCCAGTACTTC.

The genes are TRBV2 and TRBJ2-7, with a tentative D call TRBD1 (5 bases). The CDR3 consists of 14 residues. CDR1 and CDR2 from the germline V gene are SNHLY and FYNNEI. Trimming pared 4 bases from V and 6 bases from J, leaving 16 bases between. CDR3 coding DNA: TGTGCCAGCAGTGTCATAAGGGGATTAGCCGAGCAGTACGTC. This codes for CASSVIRGLAEQYV.

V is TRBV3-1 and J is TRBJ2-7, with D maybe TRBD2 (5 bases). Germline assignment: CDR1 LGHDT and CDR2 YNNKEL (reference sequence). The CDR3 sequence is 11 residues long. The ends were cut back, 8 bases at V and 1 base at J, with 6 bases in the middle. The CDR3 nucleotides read TGTGCCAGCGGGAGTTCCTACGAGCAGTACTTC. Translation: CASGSSYEQYF.

DNA of the CDR3: TGTGCCACCAGCGGCAATCAACTCATGAACACTGAAGCTTTCTTT. Residues: CATSGNQLMNTEAFF. This rearrangement joins TRBV15 to TRBJ1-1; D unclear. V was cut by 5 bases and J by 0 bases, with 13 bases left in between. Germline CDR1 is LNHNV and CDR2 is YYDKDF (reference sequence). This CDR3 is built from 15 residues. Complete variable domain (other parts from reference TRBV15 and TRBJ1-1): DAMVIQNPRYQVTQFGKPVTLSCSQTLNHNVMYWYQQKSSQAPKLLFHYYDKDFNNEADTPDNFQSRRPNTSFCFLDIRSPGLGDTAMYLCATSGNQLMNTEAFFGQGTRLTVV.

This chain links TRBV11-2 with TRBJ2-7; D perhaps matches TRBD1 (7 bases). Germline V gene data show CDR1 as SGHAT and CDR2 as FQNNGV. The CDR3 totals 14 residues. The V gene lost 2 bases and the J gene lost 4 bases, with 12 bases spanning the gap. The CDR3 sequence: CASSLRGTEYEQYF. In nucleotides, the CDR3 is TGTGCCAGCAGCTTACGGGGGACAGAATACGAGCAGTACTTC.

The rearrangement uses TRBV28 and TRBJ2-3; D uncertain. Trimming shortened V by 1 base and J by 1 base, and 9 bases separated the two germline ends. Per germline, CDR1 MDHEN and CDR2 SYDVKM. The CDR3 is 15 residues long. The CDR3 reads CASSLFGRGTDTQYF. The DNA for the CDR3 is TGTGCCAGCAGTTTATTTGGGCGAGGCACAGATACGCAGTATTTT.